This TCR beta chain was documented in a study of CD8 T cells in ankylosing spondylitis. Study results and caveats: Disease-linked clones displayed a CD8+ phenotype and appeared relatively rarely in peripheral blood.

MiXCR, applied by TCRdb to the 5' RACE reads, yields one record per CDR3 protein. The sample consists of about 130,000 distinct CDR3 sequences, approximately 7.3% of them appearing once. This CDR3 comprises 14 residues. With 6 bases clipped from V and 1 base from J, the junction kept 5 bases outside the gene matches. This clonotype was recorded a few times. As yet, its antigen is unknown. J is TRBJ2-7 and V is TRBV12-3 or TRBV12-4; 8 nucleotides align to TRBD1. The TCR comes from a female donor with ankylosing spondylitis or in good health (not recorded which). Sequenced: blood, either unsorted or a sorted T cell fraction (not recorded which). In nucleotides, the CDR3 is TGTGCCAGCAGGGCCCGGACAGGGTCCTACGAGCAGTACTTC. Amino acid sequence: CASRARTGSYEQYF.